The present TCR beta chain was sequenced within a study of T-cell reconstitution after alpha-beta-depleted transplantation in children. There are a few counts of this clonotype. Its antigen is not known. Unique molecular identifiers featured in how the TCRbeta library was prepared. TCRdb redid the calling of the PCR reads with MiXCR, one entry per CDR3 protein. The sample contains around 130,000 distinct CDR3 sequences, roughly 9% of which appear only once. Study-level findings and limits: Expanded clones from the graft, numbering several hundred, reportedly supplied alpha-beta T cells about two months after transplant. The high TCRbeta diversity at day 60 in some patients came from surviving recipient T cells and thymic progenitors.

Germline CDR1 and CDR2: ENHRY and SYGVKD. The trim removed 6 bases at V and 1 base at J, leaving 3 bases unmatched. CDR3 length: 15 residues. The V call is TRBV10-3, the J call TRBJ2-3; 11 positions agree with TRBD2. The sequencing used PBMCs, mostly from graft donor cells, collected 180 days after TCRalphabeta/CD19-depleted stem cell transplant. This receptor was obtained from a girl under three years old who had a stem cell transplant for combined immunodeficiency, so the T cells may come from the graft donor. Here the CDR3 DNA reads TGTGCCATCAGGGCGACTAGCGGGGGCACAGATACGCAGTATTTT. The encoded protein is CAIRATSGGTDTQYF.